The clone carrying this T cell receptor (beta chain) has a handful of counts. The sample belongs to a study of blood T cell repertoires in COVID-19. Study-level information: The study drew acute and convalescent COVID-19 samples from the United States, Italy and Spain.

Germline CDR1 and CDR2: ENHRY and SYGVKD. There are 15 residues in the CDR3. The V segment lost 2 bases and the J segment 4 bases; nucleotides outside the gene matches: 5. Methods used by the authors: Nucleated cell number was recorded as an estimate derived from reference gene primer amplification. Sequenced by immunoSEQ multiplex PCR; TCRdb stores in-frame clones only, minus some. D and trimming were read from the DNA, whereas the V and J calls and clone size are those reported in that table. The sample holds over 60,000 clones, approximately 77% seen once. This sequence joins TRBV10-3 and TRBJ2-7, with TRBD2 matching 10 bases. The TCR sequence derives from a human donor in a cohort sampled during active COVID-19. Source material: peripheral blood. CDR3 loop: CAISEEAGGGYEQYF. The CDR3 DNA reads TGTGCCATCAGTGAGGAAGCGGGAGGGGGTTACGAGCAGTACTTC.